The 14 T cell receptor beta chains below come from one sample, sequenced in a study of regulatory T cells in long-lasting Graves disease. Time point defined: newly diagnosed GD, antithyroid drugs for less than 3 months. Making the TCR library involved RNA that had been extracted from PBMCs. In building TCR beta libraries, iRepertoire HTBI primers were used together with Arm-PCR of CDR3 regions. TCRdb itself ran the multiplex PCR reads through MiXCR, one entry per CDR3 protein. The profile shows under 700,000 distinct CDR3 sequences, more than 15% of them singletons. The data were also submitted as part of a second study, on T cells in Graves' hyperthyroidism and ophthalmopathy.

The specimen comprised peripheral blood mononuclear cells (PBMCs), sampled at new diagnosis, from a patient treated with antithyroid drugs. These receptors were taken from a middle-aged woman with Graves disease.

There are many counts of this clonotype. The CDR3 protein is CASSFDSPNQPQHF. DNA for the CDR3: TGCGCCAGCAGCTTTGACAGCCCCAATCAGCCCCAGCATTTT. The chain joins TRBV5-1 to TRBJ1-5, with a possible D match to TRBD1 (5 bases). V lost 2 bases and J 3 bases, leaving 9 bases between the germline ends. CDR1 is SGHRS and CDR2 is YFSETQ in the germline V gene. The CDR3 sequence is 14 residues long.

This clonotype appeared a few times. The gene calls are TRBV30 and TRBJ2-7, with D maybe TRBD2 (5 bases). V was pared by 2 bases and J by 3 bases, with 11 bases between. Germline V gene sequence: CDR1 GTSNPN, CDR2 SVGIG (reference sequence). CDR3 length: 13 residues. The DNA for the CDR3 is TGTGCCTGGAGTTCGGGCGGAGGCTACGAGCAGTACTTC. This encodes CAWSSGGGYEQYF.

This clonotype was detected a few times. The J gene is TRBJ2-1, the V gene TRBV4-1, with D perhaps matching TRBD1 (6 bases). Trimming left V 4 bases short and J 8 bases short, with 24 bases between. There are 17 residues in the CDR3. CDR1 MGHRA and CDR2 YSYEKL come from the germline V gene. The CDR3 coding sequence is TGCGCCAGCAGCCCGCTCTTTGTTGGTTCAGGGGCGGATGAGCAGTTCTTC. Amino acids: CASSPLFVGSGADEQFF.

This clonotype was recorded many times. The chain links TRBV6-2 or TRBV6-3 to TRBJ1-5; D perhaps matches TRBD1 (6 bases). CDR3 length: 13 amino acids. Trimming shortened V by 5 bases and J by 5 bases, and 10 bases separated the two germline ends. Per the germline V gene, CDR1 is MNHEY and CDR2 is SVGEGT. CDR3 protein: CASSEQGYQPQHF. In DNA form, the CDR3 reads TGTGCCAGCAGTGAACAGGGCTATCAGCCCCAGCATTTT.

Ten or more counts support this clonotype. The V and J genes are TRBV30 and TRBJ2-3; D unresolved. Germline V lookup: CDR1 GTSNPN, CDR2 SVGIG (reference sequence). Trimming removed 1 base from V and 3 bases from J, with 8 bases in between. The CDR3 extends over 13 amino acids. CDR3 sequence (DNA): TGTGCCTGGAGTGGTAGATTTACAGATACGCAGTATTTT. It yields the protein CAWSGRFTDTQYF.

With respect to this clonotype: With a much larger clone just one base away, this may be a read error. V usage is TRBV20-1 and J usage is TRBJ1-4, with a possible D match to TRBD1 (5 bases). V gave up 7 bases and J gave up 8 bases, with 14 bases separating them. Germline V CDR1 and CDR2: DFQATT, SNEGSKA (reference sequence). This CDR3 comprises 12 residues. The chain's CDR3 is CSVQAVGEKLFF. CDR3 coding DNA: TGCAGTGTACAGGCAGTAGGGGAAAAACTGTTTTTT.

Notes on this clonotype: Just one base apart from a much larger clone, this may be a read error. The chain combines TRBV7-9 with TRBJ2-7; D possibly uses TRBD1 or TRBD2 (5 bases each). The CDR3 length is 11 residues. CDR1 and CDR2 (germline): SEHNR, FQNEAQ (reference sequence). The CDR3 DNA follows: TGTGCCAGCAGCTTACGGGACGAGCAGTGCTTC. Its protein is CASSLRDEQCF.

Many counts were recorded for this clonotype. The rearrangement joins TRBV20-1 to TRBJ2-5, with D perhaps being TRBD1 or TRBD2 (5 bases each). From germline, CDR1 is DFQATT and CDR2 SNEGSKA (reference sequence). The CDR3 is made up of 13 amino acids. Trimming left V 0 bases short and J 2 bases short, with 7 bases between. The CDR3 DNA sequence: TGCAGTGCTAGAGAAGGGACGCAAGAGACCCAGTACTTC. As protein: CSAREGTQETQYF.

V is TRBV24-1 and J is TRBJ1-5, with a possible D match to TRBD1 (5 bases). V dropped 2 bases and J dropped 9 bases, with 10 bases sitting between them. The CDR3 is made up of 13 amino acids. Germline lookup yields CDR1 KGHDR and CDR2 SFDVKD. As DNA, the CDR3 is TGTGCCACCAGTGATTACGGGGCGGTGCCCCAGCATTTT. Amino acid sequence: CATSDYGAVPQHF.

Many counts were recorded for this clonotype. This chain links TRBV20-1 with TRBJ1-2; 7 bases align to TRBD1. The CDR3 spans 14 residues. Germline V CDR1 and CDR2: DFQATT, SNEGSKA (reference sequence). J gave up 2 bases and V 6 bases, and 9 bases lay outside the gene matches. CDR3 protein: CSATSGTVNYGYTF. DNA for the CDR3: TGCAGTGCCACAAGTGGGACAGTCAACTATGGCTACACCTTC.

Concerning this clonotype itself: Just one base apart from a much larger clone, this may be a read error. The CDR3: CASSFLDSDAIYF. As DNA, the CDR3 is TGTGCCAGCAGCTTCCTAGACTCGGACGCCATATATTTT. The gene calls are TRBV7-8 and TRBJ1-3; unclear D gene. This CDR3 has 13 amino acids. The V gene lost 3 bases and the J gene lost 11 bases, with 14 bases spanning the gap. Per the germline V gene, CDR1 is SGHVS and CDR2 is FQNEAQ.

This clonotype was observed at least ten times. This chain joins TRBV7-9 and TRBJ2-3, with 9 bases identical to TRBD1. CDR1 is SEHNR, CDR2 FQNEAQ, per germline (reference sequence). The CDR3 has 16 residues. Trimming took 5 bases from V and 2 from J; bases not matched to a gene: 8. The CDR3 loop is CASSPRTGAHTDTQYF. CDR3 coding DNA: TGTGCCAGCAGCCCCCGGACAGGGGCCCACACAGATACGCAGTATTTT.

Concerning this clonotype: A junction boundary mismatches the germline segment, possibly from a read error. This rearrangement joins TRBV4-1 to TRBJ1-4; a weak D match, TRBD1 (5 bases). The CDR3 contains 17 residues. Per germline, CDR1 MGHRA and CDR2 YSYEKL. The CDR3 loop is CASSQEVDGGGVEKLFF. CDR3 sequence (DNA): TGTGCCAGCAGCCAAGAGGTCGACGGGGGAGGAGTTGAAAAACTGTTTTTT.

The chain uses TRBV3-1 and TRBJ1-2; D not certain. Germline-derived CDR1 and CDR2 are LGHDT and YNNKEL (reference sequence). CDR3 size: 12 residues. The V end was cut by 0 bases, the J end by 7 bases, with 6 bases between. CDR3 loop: CASSQEPGGYTF. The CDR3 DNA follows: TGTGCCAGCAGCCAAGAACCGGGTGGCTACACCTTC. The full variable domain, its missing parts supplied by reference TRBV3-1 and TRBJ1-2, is DTAVSQTPKYLVTQMGNDKSIKCEQNLGHDTMYWYKQDSKKFLKIMFSYNNKELIINETVPNRFSPKSPDKAHLNLHINSLELGDSAVYFCASSQEPGGYTFGSGTRLTVV.